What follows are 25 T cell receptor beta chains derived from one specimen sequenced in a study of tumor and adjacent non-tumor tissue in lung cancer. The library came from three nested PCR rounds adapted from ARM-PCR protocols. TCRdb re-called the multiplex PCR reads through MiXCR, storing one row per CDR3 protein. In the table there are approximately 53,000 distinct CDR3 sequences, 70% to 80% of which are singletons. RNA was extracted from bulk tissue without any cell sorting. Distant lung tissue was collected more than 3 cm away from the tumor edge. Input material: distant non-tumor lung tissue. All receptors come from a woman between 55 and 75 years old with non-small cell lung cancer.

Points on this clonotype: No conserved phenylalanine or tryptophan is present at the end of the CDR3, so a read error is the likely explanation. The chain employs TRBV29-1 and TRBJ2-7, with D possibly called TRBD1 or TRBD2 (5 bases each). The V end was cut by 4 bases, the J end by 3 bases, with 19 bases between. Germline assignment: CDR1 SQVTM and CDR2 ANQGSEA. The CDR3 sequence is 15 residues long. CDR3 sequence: CSVGGTPRSVYEQYI. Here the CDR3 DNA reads TGCAGCGTTGGGGGGACGCCCCGCTCAGTCTACGAGCAGTACATC.

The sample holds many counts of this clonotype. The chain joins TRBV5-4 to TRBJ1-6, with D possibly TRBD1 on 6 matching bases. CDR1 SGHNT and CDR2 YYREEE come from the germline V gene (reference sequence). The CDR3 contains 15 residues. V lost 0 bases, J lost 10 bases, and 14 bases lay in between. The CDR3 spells CASSLGQEVWSPLHF. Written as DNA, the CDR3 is TGTGCCAGCAGCTTGGGACAGGAAGTATGGTCACCCCTCCACTTT.

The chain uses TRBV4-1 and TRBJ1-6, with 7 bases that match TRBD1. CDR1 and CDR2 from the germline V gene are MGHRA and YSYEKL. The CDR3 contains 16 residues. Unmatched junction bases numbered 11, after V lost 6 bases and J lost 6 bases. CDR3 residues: CASSLTTGLGNSPLHF. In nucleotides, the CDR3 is TGCGCCAGCAGTCTGACGACAGGGCTGGGTAATTCACCCCTCCACTTT.

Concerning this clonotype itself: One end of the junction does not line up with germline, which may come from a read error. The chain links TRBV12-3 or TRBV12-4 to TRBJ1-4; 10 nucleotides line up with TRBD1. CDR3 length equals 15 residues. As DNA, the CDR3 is TGCGCCGGCAGTAGGGAGGACAGGGGGTCTGAAAAACTGTTTTTT. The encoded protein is CAGSREDRGSEKLFF.

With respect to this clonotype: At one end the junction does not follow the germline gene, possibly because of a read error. This CDR3 is CASSLVLAGDYEHYF. The CDR3 DNA reads as TGTGCCAGCAGTCTCGTCCTAGCGGGGGACTACGAGCACTACTTC. The chain joins TRBV12-3 or TRBV12-4 to TRBJ2-7; 10 nucleotides align to TRBD2. CDR3 length: 15 residues.

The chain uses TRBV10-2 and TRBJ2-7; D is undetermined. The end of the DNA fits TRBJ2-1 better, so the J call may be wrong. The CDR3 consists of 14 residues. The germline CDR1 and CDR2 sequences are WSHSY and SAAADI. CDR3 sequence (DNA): TGCGCTGACGCGGCAGGCTACCGAGACCACAGGCAGTTCTTC. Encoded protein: CADAAGYRDHRQFF.

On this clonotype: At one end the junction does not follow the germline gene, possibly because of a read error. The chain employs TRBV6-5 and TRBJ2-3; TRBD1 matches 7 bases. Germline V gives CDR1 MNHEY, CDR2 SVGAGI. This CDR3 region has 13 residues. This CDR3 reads CANRQGQVPTHYF. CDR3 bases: TGTGCCAACAGACAAGGACAGGTCCCTACGCACTATTTT.

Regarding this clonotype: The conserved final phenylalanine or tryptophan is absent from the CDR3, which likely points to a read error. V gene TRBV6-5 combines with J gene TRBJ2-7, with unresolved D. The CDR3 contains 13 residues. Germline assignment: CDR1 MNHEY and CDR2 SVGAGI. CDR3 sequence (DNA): TGTGCCAGCTCCCCAATAACCTCCTACGGGCAGTACCTC. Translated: CASSPITSYGQYL.

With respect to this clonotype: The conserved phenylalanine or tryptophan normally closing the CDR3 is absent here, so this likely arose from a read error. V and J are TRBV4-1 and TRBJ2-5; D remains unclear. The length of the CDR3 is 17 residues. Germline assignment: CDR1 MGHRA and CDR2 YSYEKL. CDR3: CASSPLPPGITQETQYL. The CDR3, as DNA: TGCGCCAGTAGCCCCCTACCCCCTGGGATCACCCAAGAGACCCAGTACTTA.

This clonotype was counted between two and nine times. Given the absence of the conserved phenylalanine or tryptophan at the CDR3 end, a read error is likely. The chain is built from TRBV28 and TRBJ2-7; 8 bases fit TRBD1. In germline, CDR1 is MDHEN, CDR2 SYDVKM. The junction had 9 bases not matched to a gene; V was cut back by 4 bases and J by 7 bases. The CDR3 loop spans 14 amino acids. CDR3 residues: CASSSRTGPREQYL. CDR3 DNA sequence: TGTGCCAGCAGTTCCCGGACAGGGCCCCGGGAGCAGTACTTA.

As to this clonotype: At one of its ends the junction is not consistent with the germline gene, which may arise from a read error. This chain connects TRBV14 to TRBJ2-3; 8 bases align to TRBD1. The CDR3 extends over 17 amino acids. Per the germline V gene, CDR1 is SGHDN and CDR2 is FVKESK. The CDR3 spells CASSQEGRQGMTDMQYF. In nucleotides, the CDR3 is TGTGCCAGCAGCCAAGAAGGGAGACAGGGGATGACAGATATGCAGTATTTT.

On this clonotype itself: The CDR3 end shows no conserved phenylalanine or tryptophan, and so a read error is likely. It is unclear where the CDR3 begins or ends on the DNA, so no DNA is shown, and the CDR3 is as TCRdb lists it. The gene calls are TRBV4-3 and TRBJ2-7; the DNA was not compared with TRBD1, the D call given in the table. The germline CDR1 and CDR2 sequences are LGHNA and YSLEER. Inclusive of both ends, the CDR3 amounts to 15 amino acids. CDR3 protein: CASSQDWQGTYERYL.

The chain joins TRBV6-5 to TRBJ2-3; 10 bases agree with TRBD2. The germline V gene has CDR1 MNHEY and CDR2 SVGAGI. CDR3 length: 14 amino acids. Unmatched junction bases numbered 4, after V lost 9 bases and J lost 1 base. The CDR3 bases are TGTGCCAGTAGCGGGAGGATAGGCACAGATACGCAGTATTTT. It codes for CASSGRIGTDTQYF.

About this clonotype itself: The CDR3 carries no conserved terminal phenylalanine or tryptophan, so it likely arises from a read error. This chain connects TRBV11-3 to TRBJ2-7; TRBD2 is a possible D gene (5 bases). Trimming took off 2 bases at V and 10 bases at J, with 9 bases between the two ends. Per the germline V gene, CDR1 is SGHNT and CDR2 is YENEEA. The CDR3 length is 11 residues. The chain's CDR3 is CASSLRTRQYL. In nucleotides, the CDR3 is TGTGCCAGCAGCTTAAGGACTCGACAGTACCTC.

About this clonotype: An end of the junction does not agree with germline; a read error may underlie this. The CDR3 reads CAGSRLAGIDNTRELFF. CDR3 sequence (DNA): TGTGCCGGCAGCCGACTAGCGGGGATCGATAACACCCGGGAGCTGTTTTTT. The chain has TRBV6-5 and TRBJ2-2; TRBD2 aligns across 11 bases. The germline V gene has CDR1 MNHEY and CDR2 SVGAGI. The length of the CDR3 is 17 residues.

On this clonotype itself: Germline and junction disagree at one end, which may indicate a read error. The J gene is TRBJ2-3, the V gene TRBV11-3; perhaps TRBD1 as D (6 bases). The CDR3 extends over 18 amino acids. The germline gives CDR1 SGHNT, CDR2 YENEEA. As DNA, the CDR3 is TGTGCCAGCAGTTTAGGTTTAACAGGGTGCCGCATCACAGATACGCAGTATTTT. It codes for CASSLGLTGCRITDTQYF.

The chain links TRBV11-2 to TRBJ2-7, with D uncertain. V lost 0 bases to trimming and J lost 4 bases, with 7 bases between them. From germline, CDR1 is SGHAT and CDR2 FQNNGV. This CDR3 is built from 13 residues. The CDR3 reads CASSLEDGYEQYF. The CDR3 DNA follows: TGTGCCAGCAGCTTAGAGGACGGTTACGAGCAGTACTTC.

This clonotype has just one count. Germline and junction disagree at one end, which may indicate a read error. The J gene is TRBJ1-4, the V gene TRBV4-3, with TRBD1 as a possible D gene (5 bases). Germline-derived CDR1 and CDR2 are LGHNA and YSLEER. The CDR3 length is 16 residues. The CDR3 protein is CDSSFQGLPTNEKLFF. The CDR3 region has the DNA TGCGACAGCAGCTTCCAGGGTCTCCCAACTAATGAAAAACTGTTTTTT.

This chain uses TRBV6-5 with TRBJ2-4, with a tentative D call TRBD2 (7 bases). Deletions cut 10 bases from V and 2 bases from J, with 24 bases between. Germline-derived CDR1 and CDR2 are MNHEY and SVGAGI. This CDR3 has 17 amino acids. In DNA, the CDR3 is TGTGCCAATAGACAATCGAAAGGGGGAGGGACCAAAAACATTCAGTACTTC. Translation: CANRQSKGGGTKNIQYF.

CDR3 region: CASSQNRISYNEQFF. The DNA of the CDR3 is TGCGCCAGCAGCCAAAATAGGATCTCCTACAATGAGCAGTTCTTC. The rearrangement links TRBV4-3 to TRBJ2-1; D remains ambiguous. V dropped 2 bases and J dropped 0 bases, with 8 bases sitting between them. The CDR3 extends over 15 amino acids. Germline V gene sequence: CDR1 LGHNA, CDR2 YSLEER.

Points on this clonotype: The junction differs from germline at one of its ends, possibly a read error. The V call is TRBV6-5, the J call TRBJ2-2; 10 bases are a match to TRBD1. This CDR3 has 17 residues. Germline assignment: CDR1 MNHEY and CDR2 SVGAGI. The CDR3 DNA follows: TGTGCCAGCAGTTACAAGACAGGGGGCGCAAACACCAGGGAGCTGCTTTTT. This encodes CASSYKTGGANTRELLF.

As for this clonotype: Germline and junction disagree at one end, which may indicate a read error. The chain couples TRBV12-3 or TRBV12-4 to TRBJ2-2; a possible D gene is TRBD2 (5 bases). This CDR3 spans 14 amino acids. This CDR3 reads CASSFRQNTGELSF. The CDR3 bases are TGTGCCAGCAGTTTTCGGCAGAACACCGGGGAGCTGTCTTTT.

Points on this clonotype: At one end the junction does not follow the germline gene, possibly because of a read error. The CDR3: CASSLLWTGINSPLQF. DNA for the CDR3: TGCGCCAGCAGCCTACTGTGGACAGGGATAAATTCACCCCTCCAATTT. The gene calls are TRBV4-1 and TRBJ1-6; 8 positions match TRBD1. CDR1 and CDR2 from the germline V gene are MGHRA and YSYEKL. There are 16 residues in the CDR3.

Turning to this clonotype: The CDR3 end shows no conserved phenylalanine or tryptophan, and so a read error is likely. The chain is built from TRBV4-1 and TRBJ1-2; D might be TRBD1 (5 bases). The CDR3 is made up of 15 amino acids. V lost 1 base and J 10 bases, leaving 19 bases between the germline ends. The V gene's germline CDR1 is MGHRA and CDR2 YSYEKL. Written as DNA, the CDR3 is TGCGCCAGCAGCCAAGTCGGGATAGGGGACTATAACTACACCCTC. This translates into CASSQVGIGDYNYTL.

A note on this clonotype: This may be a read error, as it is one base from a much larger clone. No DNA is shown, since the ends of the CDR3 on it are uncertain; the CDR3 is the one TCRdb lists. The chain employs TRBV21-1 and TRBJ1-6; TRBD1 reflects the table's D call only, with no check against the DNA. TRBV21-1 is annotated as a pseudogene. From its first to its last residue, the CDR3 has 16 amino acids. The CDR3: CTLHRGTGYECSPLHF.